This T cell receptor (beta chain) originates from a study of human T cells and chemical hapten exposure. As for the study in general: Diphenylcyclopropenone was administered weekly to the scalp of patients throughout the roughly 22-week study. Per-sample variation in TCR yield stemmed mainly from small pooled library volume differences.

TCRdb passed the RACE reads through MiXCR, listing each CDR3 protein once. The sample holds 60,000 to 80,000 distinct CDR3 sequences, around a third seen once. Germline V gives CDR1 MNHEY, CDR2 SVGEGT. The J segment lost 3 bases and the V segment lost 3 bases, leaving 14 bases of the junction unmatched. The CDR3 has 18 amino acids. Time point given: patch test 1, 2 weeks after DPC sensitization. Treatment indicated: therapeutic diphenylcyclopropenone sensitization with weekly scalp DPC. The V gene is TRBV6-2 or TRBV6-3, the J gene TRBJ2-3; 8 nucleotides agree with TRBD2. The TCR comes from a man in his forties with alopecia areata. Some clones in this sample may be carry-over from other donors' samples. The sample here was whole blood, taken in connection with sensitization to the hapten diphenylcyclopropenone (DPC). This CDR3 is CASSYAASGPRITDTQYF. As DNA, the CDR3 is TGTGCCAGCAGTTATGCGGCTAGCGGGCCGAGAATAACAGATACGCAGTATTTT.